These 21 T cell receptor beta chains were sequenced from one sample in a study of blood T cell repertoires in COVID-19. Assay: immunoSEQ multiplex PCR; the TCRdb copy retains only in-frame clones and omits some. The sample records around 300,000 clones, approximately 88% being singletons. The sequencing input was peripheral blood. All receptors come from a man aged 50-60 years with acute or convalescent COVID-19.

This rearrangement joins TRBV7-9 to TRBJ2-3; 9 bases line up with TRBD2. The CDR3 totals 15 residues. The germline V gene encodes CDR1 SEHNR and CDR2 FQNEAQ (reference sequence). The trim removed 3 bases at V and 1 base at J, leaving 2 bases unmatched. This CDR3 reads CASSLASGGTDTQYF. The DNA for the CDR3 is TGTGCCAGCAGCTTGGCTAGCGGGGGCACAGATACGCAGTATTTT. Variable domain in full (rest from reference TRBV7-9 and TRBJ2-3): DTGVSQNPRHKITKRGQNVTFRCDPISEHNRLYWYRQTLGQGPEFLTYFQNEAQLEKSRLLSDRFSAERPKGSFSTLEIQRTEQGDSAMYLCASSLASGGTDTQYFGPGTRLTVL.

This clone was observed a few times. CDR3 nucleotides: TGTGCCAGCTCACCAGTAGGGAGAACTGAAGCTTTCTTT. Encoded protein: CASSPVGRTEAFF. The genes are TRBV18 and TRBJ1-1; D unclear. The ends were cut back, 2 bases at V and 5 bases at J, with 9 bases in the middle. Germline lookup yields CDR1 KGHSH and CDR2 LQKENI. The CDR3 loop spans 13 amino acids.

V and J are TRBV4-1 and TRBJ1-3; 8 nucleotides line up with TRBD1. Germline V gives CDR1 MGHRA, CDR2 YSYEKL. J was trimmed by 3 bases and V by 4 bases; bases with no gene match: 11. This CDR3 comprises 17 residues. For the CDR3, the DNA is TGCGCCAGCAGCCCCGGGGCAGGGGGCGCTAGTGGAAACACCATATATTTT. The encoded protein is CASSPGAGGASGNTIYF.

V gene TRBV3-1 (or the pseudogene TRBV3-2) combines with J gene TRBJ1-6, with D unclear. From germline, CDR1 is LGHDT and CDR2 YNNKEL (reference sequence). With 4 bases removed from V and 0 bases from J, the gap between germline ends came to 10 bases. CDR3 length: 16 amino acids. In nucleotides, the CDR3 is TGTGCCAGCAGCCGTATCCATAGCTCCTATAATTCACCCCTCCACTTT. As protein: CASSRIHSSYNSPLHF.

The V and J genes are TRBV10-1 and TRBJ1-1; D is unclear. Trimming pared 6 bases from V and 6 bases from J, leaving 14 bases between. This CDR3 spans 13 amino acids. Germline CDR1 and CDR2: WNHNN and SYGVQD (reference sequence). This CDR3 reads CASSAPGVAEAFF. The CDR3 coding sequence is TGCGCCAGCAGCGCCCCGGGAGTAGCTGAAGCTTTCTTT.

The chain joins TRBV4-2 to TRBJ2-1; 10 nucleotides match TRBD2. Looked up from germline, CDR1 is LGHNA and CDR2 is YNFKEQ. The CDR3 contains 15 residues. Unmatched junction bases numbered 2, after V lost 6 bases and J lost 0 bases. The CDR3 protein is CASSLAGDSYNEQFF. The CDR3 bases are TGTGCCAGCAGTCTAGCGGGGGACTCCTACAATGAGCAGTTCTTC.

The table lists this clone with a few counts. The J gene is TRBJ2-2, the V gene TRBV27; D remains unclear. The germline CDR1 and CDR2 sequences are MNHEY and SMNVEV (reference sequence). V was clipped by 7 bases and J by 6 bases, with 9 bases between them. This CDR3 region has 12 residues. The chain's CDR3 is CASTRPPGELFF. The CDR3 region has the DNA TGTGCCAGCACCAGGCCGCCCGGGGAGCTGTTTTTT.

The chain combines TRBV12-3 or TRBV12-4 with TRBJ1-2; D might be TRBD1 (6 bases). CDR3 length: 13 amino acids. The V end lost 6 bases, the J end lost 5 bases, and 13 bases lay between the germline ends. CDR3 in amino acids: CASSPQGQYGYTF. CDR3 bases: TGTGCCAGCAGCCCACAGGGTCAATATGGCTACACCTTC.

This CDR3 is CASSLALGLAGGHEQFF. CDR3 DNA sequence: TGTGCCAGCAGCTTAGCGTTGGGACTAGCGGGGGGGCATGAGCAGTTCTTC. The rearrangement joins TRBV7-9 to TRBJ2-1, with 16 bases aligning to TRBD2. This CDR3 has 17 residues. The junction had 4 bases not matched to a gene; V was cut back by 0 bases and J by 8 bases. Germline-derived CDR1 and CDR2 are SEHNR and FQNEAQ (reference sequence).

This clone has only one observation. CDR3 loop: CASSPRTGHYEQFF. CDR3 sequence (DNA): TGTGCCAGCAGTCCAAGGACAGGGCATTATGAGCAGTTCTTC. V usage is TRBV3-1 (or the pseudogene TRBV3-2) and J usage is TRBJ2-1; 8 bases are a match to TRBD1. The CDR3 sequence is 14 residues long. The ends lost 6 bases at V and 8 bases at J; junction bases unmatched: 9. Germline CDR1 LGHDT, CDR2 YNNKEL (reference sequence).

In its sample, this clone was seen a few times. This chain's CDR3 is CATRGTSHGETQYF. CDR3 DNA: TGTGCCACTCGCGGGACTAGCCATGGAGAGACCCAGTACTTC. The rearrangement links TRBV7-9 to TRBJ2-5; TRBD2 agrees at 9 bases. V shed 10 bases, J shed 4 bases, and the junction held 10 bases outside the gene matches. CDR3 length: 14 residues. Germline assignment: CDR1 SEHNR and CDR2 FQNEAQ (reference sequence).

The V gene is TRBV4-2, the J gene TRBJ2-6; TRBD2 might be the D (5 bases). This CDR3 has 16 residues. Germline-derived CDR1 and CDR2 are LGHNA and YNFKEQ. V shed 10 bases and J shed 1 base, with 17 bases lying between them. The CDR3 bases are TGTGCCACCGGAGACCGGTCGGGGTCTGGGGCCAACGTCCTGACTTTC. Residues: CATGDRSGSGANVLTF.

J is TRBJ2-7 and V is TRBV11-2; D may be TRBD2 (6 bases). The CDR3 covers 15 residues. The V gene's germline CDR1 is SGHAT and CDR2 FQNNGV. The ends were cut back, 5 bases at V and 2 bases at J, with 16 bases in the middle. As DNA, the CDR3 is TGTGCCAGCAGCACCGGGGGAGACAGAGCCTACGAGCAGTACTTC. Its protein product is CASSTGGDRAYEQYF.

The rearrangement links TRBV4-1 to TRBJ2-7; 10 positions match TRBD1. Germline trimming cut 4 bases from V and 4 bases from J; bases unmatched to any gene: 19. The CDR3 has 19 residues. CDR1 and CDR2 (germline): MGHRA, YSYEKL. The CDR3 sequence: CASSPASGTGEFAFYEQYF. The DNA of the CDR3 is TGCGCCAGCAGCCCCGCCTCCGGGACAGGGGAGTTTGCCTTTTACGAGCAGTACTTC.

The V gene is TRBV12-3 or TRBV12-4, the J gene TRBJ1-4; D perhaps matches TRBD1 (6 bases). Deletions cut 5 bases from V and 6 bases from J, with 10 bases between. CDR3 length: 13 amino acids. The CDR3, as DNA: TGTGCCAGCAGTAGGGGGTCTCATGAAAAACTGTTTTTT. Protein sequence: CASSRGSHEKLFF.

V and J are TRBV4-1 and TRBJ1-2; D is ambiguous. The germline V gene has CDR1 MGHRA and CDR2 YSYEKL. The ends were cut back, 0 bases at V and 4 bases at J, with 12 bases in the middle. There are 15 residues in the CDR3. The CDR3 is CASSQDRSILYGYTF. DNA for the CDR3: TGCGCCAGCAGCCAAGATCGGTCCATCCTCTATGGCTACACCTTC.

This rearrangement joins TRBV2 to TRBJ2-3; 11 nucleotides match TRBD1. Germline V gene sequence: CDR1 SNHLY, CDR2 FYNNEI. Unmatched junction bases numbered 5, after V lost 6 bases and J lost 0 bases. The CDR3 runs to 16 residues. DNA for the CDR3: TGTGCCAGCAGGGCCGGGACAGGGGGGAGCACAGATACGCAGTATTTT. As protein: CASRAGTGGSTDTQYF.

The chain couples TRBV18 to TRBJ2-1; 10 bases line up with TRBD2. The CDR3 loop spans 14 amino acids. Germline V gene lookup returns CDR1 KGHSH and CDR2 LQKENI. With 4 bases clipped from V and 5 bases from J, the junction kept 2 bases outside the gene matches. The CDR3 loop reads CASSLSGGDNEQFF. CDR3 coding DNA: TGTGCCAGCTCACTCAGCGGGGGGGACAATGAGCAGTTCTTC.

This clone was seen just once. The chain combines TRBV5-1 with TRBJ2-3; maybe TRBD2 (6 bases). Germline lookup yields CDR1 SGHRS and CDR2 YFSETQ. V lost 4 bases and J 1 base, leaving 16 bases between the germline ends. This CDR3 comprises 16 residues. The CDR3 spells CASSPGITGGTDTQYF. CDR3 in DNA: TGCGCCAGCAGCCCAGGAATCACGGGGGGCACAGATACGCAGTATTTT.

J is TRBJ1-2 and V is TRBV19, with D perhaps matching TRBD1 (6 bases). Germline CDR1 is LNHDA and CDR2 is SQIVND (reference sequence). This CDR3 contains 15 residues. V was pared by 4 bases and J by 3 bases, with 15 bases between. CDR3 DNA sequence: TGTGCCAGTAGTACCCCCCCTAAGGGGGACTATGGCTACACCTTC. Protein: CASSTPPKGDYGYTF. Using reference TRBV19 and TRBJ1-2 for the parts outside the CDR3, the full variable domain is DGGITQSPKYLFRKEGQNVTLSCEQNLNHDAMYWYRQDPGQGLRLIYYSQIVNDFQKGDIAEGYSVSREKKESFPLTVTSAQKNPTAFYLCASSTPPKGDYGYTFGSGTRLTVV.

The chain links TRBV30 to TRBJ1-1, with 8 bases matching TRBD1. After removal of 3 bases from V and 6 bases from J, the junction contained 6 bases not matched to a gene. The CDR3 totals 13 residues. In germline, CDR1 is GTSNPN, CDR2 SVGIG (reference sequence). This CDR3 reads CAWRPQGAAEAFF. The CDR3 bases are TGTGCCTGGAGACCCCAGGGGGCTGCTGAAGCTTTCTTT.